This TCR beta chain was sequenced during a study of monozygotic twins with inflammatory bowel disease. Per germline, CDR1 DFQATT and CDR2 SNEGSKA (reference sequence). The CDR3 has 11 amino acids. Concerning this clonotype itself: The antigen is not known.

Study conclusions and caveats: Possibly because of limited power, concordant and discordant twins showed no difference in repertoire similarity.

Whole blood without T cell sorting served as the source of isolated total RNA. Making cDNA involved eight separate reactions per sample. TCRdb re-called the 5' RACE reads, yielding one record per CDR3 amino acid sequence without DNA. This sample's table reports about 450,000 distinct CDR3 sequences. The receptor's source is a human donor with ulcerative colitis or Crohn's disease, or a healthy co-twin of an affected twin (not recorded which). Sequencing was performed on blood. The chain is built from TRBV20-1 and TRBJ1-2; TCRdb names TRBD1, which stays unverified in the absence of DNA. The CDR3 loop is CRANQGGGYTF.